This TCR beta chain was recorded in a study of vaccination effects on CD4 cells after COVID-19. The CDR3 extends over 12 amino acids. Germline V CDR1 and CDR2: GTSNPN, SVGIG (reference sequence). V lost 1 base to trimming and J lost 6 bases, with 9 bases between them. TCRdb keeps only in-frame clones here, not all; method: immunoSEQ multiplex PCR. The repertoire holds tens of thousands of clones, with approximately 76% as singletons. With respect to this clone: Its antigen is currently unknown.

Study-wide points: Clones that were induced by infection or by vaccine showed marked contraction late after vaccination. Within healthy vaccinees, only 1 of 255 vaccine-induced clones displayed cross-reactivity with common cold coronaviruses.

After expansion with viral peptide pools in the ViraFEST assay, antigen-specific CD4+ T cells were sequenced. CD4+ T cell isolation took place after 10 days of culture. Nucleocapsid antibodies stayed negative before and after vaccination, showing no earlier SARS-CoV-2 infection. Culturing of 2 million to 2.5 million PBMC per well took place with approximately 9.3 IU/ml IL-2 and around 10 ug/ml peptides. The material sequenced was CD4+ T cells from PBMCs cultured with HCoV-NL63 spike peptides, taken before COVID-19 vaccination. The chain uses TRBV30 and TRBJ1-2; tentative D call: TRBD1 (5 bases). This sequence was found in a human donor who received a COVID-19 vaccine. This CDR3 reads CAWSGRGNGYTF. CDR3 sequence (DNA): TGTGCCTGGAGTGGGCGGGGGAATGGCTACACCTTC. Variable domain in full (rest from reference TRBV30 and TRBJ1-2): SQTIHQWPATLVQPVGSPLSLECTVEGTSNPNLYWYRQAAGRGLQLLFYSVGIGQISSEVPQNLSASRPQDRQFILSSKKLLLSDSGFYLCAWSGRGNGYTFGSGTRLTVV.